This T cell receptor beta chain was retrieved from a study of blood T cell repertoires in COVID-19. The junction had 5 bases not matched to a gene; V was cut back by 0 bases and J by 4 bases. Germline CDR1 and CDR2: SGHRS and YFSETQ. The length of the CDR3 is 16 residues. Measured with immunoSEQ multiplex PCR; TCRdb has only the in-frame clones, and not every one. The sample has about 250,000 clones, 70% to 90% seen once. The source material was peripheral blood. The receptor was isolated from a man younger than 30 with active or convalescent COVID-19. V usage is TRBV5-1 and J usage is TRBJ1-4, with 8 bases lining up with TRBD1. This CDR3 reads CASSLVPQGVNEKLFF. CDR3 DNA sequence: TGCGCCAGCAGCTTGGTCCCACAGGGGGTTAATGAAAAACTGTTTTTT.